One and the same sample provided the 4 T cell receptor beta chains below, sequenced in a study of human T cells and chemical hapten exposure. This sample's time point: patch test 1, 2 weeks after DPC sensitization. Stated treatment: therapeutic diphenylcyclopropenone sensitization with weekly scalp DPC. One entry per CDR3 protein, called by TCRdb with MiXCR from the RACE reads. Of 75,000 to 90,000 distinct CDR3 sequences in the sample, approximately 10% are singletons; the top ten hold 3.5%. Source: whole blood, taken in connection with sensitization to the hapten diphenylcyclopropenone (DPC). These receptors all come from a woman aged 55-70 years with alopecia areata. Some clones in this sample may be carry-over from other donors' samples.

This clonotype was counted at least ten times. The chain carries TRBV7-8 and TRBJ2-3; 10 bases align to TRBD2. Germline values: CDR1 SGHVS, CDR2 FQNEAQ. The CDR3 has 16 amino acids. V shed 5 bases, J shed 3 bases, and the junction held 8 bases outside the gene matches. CDR3 nucleotide sequence: TGTGCCAGCAGCCGCGGGGCTAGCGGGGGTACAGATACGCAGTATTTT. As protein: CASSRGASGGTDTQYF. Full variable domain (remainder filled in from reference TRBV7-8 and TRBJ2-3): GAGVSQSPRYKVAKRGQDVALRCDPISGHVSLFWYQQALGQGPEFLTYFQNEAQLDKSGLPSDRFFAERPEGSVSTLKIQRTQQEDSAVYLCASSRGASGGTDTQYFGPGTRLTVL.

This clonotype has at least ten counts. V and J are TRBV7-2 and TRBJ1-2; D gene ambiguous. Trimming stripped 3 bases from V and 0 bases from J, with 11 bases between. Germline V lookup: CDR1 SGHTA, CDR2 FQGNSA. The CDR3 is 15 amino acids. For the CDR3, the DNA is TGTGCCAGCAGCTTCTCCGGTTCCCCTAACTATGGCTACACCTTC. Its translation: CASSFSGSPNYGYTF.

This clonotype was detected ten times or more. The V call is TRBV6-5, the J call TRBJ2-5; TRBD1 matches at 8 bases. Germline assignment: CDR1 MNHEY and CDR2 SVGAGI. The CDR3 consists of 15 residues. V lost 5 bases and J lost 4; bases outside the gene matches: 9. The CDR3 region is CASSARTGTSETQYF. The CDR3 DNA is TGTGCCAGCAGTGCGAGGACAGGGACCTCAGAGACCCAGTACTTC.

A few counts support this clonotype. The chain joins TRBV29-1 to TRBJ1-2, with TRBD1 as a possible D gene (6 bases). V was cut by 5 bases and J by 7 bases, with 17 bases left in between. The CDR3 totals 13 residues. Germline CDR1 reads SQVTM; CDR2 reads ANQGSEA. CDR3 in amino acids: CSVPPTGYSGYTF. The DNA for the CDR3 is TGCAGCGTTCCACCTACAGGGTACAGTGGCTACACCTTC.